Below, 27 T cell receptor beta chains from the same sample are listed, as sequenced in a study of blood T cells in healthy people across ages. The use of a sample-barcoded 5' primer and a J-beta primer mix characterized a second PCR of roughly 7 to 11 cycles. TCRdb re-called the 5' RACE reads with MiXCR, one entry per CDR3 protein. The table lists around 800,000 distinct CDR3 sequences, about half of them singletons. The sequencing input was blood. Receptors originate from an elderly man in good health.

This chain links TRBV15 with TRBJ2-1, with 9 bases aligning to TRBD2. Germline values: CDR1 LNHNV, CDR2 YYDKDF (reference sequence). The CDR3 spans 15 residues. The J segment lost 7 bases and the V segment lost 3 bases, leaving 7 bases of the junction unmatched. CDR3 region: CATSSLRGGVNEQFF. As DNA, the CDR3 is TGTGCCACCAGCAGCCTGCGGGGGGGCGTGAATGAGCAGTTCTTC. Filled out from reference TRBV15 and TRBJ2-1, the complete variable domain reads DAMVIQNPRYQVTQFGKPVTLSCSQTLNHNVMYWYQQKSSQAPKLLFHYYDKDFNNEADTPDNFQSRRPNTSFCFLDIRSPGLGDTAMYLCATSSLRGGVNEQFFGPGTRLTVL.

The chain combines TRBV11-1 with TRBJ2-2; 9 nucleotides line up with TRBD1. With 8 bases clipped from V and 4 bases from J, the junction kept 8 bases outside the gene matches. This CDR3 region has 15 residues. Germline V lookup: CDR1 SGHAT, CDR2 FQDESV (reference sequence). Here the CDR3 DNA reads TGTGCCAGCGGGGGACAGGGCCGAGGCACCGGGGAGCTGTTTTTT. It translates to CASGGQGRGTGELFF. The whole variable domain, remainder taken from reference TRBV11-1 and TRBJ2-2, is EAEVAQSPRYKITEKSQAVAFWCDPISGHATLYWYRQILGQGPELLVQFQDESVVDDSQLPKDRFSAERLKGVDSTLKIQPAELGDSAMYLCASGGQGRGTGELFFGEGSRLTVL.

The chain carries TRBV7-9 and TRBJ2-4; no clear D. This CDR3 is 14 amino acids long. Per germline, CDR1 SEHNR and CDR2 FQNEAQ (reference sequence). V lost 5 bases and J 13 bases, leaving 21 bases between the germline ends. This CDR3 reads CASSPARNSYGQYF. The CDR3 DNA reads TGTGCCAGCAGCCCCGCGCGAAACTCCTACGGGCAGTACTTC.

The CDR3 sequence is CASSQDSGTGGKNIQYF. The CDR3 nucleotides are TGCGCCAGCAGCCAAGACAGTGGGACAGGGGGTAAGAACATTCAGTACTTC. The chain links TRBV4-3 to TRBJ2-7, with 11 bases that match TRBD1. TRBJ2-4 explains the end of the DNA better; the J call may be wrong. In germline, CDR1 is LGHNA, CDR2 YSLEER. CDR3 size: 17 residues.

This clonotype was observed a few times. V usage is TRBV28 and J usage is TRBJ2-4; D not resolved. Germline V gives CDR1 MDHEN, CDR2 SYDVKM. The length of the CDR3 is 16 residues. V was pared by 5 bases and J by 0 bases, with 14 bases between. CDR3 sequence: CASSPSLDIAKNIQYF. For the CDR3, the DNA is TGTGCCAGCAGTCCGTCGCTGGATATAGCCAAAAACATTCAGTACTTC.

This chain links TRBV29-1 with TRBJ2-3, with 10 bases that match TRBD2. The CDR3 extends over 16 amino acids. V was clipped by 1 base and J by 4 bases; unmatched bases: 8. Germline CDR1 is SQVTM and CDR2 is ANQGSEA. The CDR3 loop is CSVEGQSSGSSDTQYF. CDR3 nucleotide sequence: TGCAGCGTTGAAGGGCAGTCTAGCGGGAGTTCAGATACGCAGTATTTT.

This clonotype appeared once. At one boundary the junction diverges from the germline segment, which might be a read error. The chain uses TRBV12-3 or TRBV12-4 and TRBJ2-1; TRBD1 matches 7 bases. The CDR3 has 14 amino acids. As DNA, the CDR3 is TGTGCCAGCAGTGTAGGGGGCCTGAACAATGGGCAGTTCTTC. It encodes CASSVGGLNNGQFF.

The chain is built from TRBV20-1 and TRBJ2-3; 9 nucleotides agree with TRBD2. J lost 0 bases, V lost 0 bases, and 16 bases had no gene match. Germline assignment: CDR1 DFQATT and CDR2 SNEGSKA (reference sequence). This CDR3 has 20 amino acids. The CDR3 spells CSARDSLLGSGGLSTDTQYF. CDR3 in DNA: TGCAGTGCTAGAGATTCCTTGTTGGGTAGCGGGGGCCTTAGCACAGATACGCAGTATTTT.

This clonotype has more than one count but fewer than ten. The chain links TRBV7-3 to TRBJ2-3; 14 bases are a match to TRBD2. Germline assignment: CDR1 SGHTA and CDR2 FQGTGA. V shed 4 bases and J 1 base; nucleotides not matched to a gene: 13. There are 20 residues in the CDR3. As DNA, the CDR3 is TGTGCCAGCAGCTCCGAGTACAGGAGGGGACTAGCGGGAGGCACAGATACGCAGTATTTT. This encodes CASSSEYRRGLAGGTDTQYF.

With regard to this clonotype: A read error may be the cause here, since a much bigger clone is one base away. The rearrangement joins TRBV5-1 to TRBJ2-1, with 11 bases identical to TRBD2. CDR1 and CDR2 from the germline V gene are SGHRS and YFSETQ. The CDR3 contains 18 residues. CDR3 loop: CASSFGLAGGRSYDEQFF. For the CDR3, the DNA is TGCGCCAGCAGCTTTGGGCTAGCGGGAGGTCGCTCCTACGATGAGCAGTTCTTC. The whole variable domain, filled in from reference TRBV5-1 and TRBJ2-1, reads KAGVTQTPRYLIKTRGQQVTLSCSPISGHRSVSWYQQTPGQGLQFLFEYFSETQRNKGNFPGRFSGRQFSNSRSEMNVSTLELGDSALYLCASSFGLAGGRSYDEQFFGPGTRLTVL.

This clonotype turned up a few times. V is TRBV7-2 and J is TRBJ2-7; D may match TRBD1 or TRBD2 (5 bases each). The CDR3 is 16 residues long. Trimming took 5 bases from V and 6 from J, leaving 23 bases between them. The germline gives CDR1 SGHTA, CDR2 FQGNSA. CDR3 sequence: CASSSHRGLRSREQYF. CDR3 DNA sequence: TGTGCCAGCAGCAGTCACCGGGGCTTAAGGTCCCGCGAGCAGTACTTC.

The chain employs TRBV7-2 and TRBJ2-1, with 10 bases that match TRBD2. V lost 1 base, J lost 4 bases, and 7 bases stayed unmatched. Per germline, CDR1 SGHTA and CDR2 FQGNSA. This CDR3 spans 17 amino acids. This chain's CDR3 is CASSLGRLAGLYNEQFF. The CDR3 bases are TGTGCCAGCAGCTTAGGCCGACTAGCGGGCCTGTACAATGAGCAGTTCTTC. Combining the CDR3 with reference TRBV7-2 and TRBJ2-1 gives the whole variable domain GAGVSQSPSNKVTEKGKDVELRCDPISGHTALYWYRQSLGQGLEFLIYFQGNSAPDKSGLPSDRFSAERTGGSVSTLTIQRTQQEDSAVYLCASSLGRLAGLYNEQFFGPGTRLTVL.

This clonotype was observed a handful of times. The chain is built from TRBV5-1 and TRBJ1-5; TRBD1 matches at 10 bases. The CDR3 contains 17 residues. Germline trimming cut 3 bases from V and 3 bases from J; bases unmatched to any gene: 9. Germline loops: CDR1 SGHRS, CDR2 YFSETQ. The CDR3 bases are TGCGCCAGCAGCTCCGGACAGGGGGGTTTTGACAATCAGCCCCAGCATTTT. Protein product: CASSSGQGGFDNQPQHF. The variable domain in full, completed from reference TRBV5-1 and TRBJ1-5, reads KAGVTQTPRYLIKTRGQQVTLSCSPISGHRSVSWYQQTPGQGLQFLFEYFSETQRNKGNFPGRFSGRQFSNSRSEMNVSTLELGDSALYLCASSSGQGGFDNQPQHFGDGTRLSIL.

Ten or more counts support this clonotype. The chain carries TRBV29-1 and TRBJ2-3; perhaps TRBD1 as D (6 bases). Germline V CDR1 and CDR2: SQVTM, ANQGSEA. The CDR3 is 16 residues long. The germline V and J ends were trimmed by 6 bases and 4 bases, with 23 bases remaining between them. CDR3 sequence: CSVDGWGRGPPDTQYF. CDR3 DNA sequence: TGCAGCGTAGACGGGTGGGGCAGGGGACCCCCAGATACGCAGTATTTT.

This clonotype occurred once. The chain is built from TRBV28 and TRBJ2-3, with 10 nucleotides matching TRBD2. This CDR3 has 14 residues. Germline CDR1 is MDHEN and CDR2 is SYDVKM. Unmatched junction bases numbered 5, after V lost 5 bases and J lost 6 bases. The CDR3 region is CASSSGGARDTQYF. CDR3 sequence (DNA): TGTGCCAGCAGTAGCGGGGGGGCCCGGGATACGCAGTATTTT.

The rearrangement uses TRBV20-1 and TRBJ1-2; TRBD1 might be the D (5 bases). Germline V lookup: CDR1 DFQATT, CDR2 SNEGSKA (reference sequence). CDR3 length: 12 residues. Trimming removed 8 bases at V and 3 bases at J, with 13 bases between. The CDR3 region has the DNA TGCAGTTGCCGAAAAGGGGACTATGGCTACACCTTC. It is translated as CSCRKGDYGYTF.

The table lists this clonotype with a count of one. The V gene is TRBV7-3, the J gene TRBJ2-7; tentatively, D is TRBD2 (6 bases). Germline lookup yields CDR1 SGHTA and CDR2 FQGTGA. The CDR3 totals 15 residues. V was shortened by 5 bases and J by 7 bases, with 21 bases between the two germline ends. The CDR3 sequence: CASSPGLANNNEQYF. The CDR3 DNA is TGTGCCAGCAGCCCGGGACTCGCTAACAACAATGAGCAGTACTTC.

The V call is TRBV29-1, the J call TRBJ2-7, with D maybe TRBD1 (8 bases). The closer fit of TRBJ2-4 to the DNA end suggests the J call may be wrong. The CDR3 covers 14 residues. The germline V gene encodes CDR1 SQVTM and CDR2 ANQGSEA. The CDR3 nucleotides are TGCAGCGTCAGACTAGCCCGACAGGGGAACATTCAGTACTTC. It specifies CSVRLARQGNIQYF.

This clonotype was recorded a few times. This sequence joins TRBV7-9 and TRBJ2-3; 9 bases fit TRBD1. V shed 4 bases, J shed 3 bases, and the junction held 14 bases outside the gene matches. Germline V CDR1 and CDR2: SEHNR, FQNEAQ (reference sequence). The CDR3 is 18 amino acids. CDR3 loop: CASSSLIYGTGKTDTQYF. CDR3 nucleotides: TGTGCCAGCAGCTCGCTCATTTACGGGACAGGGAAAACAGATACGCAGTATTTT.

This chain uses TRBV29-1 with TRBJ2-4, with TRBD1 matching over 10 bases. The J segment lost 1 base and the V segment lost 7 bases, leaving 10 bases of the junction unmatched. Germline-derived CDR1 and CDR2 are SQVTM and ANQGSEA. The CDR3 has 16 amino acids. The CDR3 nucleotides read TGCAGCGCCCGGGGGACAGGGGCCGACGCCAAAAACATTCAGTACTTC. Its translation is CSARGTGADAKNIQYF.

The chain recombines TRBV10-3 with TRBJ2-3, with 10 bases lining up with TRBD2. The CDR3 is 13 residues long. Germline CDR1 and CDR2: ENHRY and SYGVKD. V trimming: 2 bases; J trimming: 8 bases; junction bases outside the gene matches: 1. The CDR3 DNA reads TGTGCCATCAGTGAGACTAGCGGGACTACGCAGTATTTT. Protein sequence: CAISETSGTTQYF.

The CDR3 bases are TGTGCCAGCAGCATCCGACTAGCGGGTGCCCTAGAGACCCAGTACTTC. The encoded protein is CASSIRLAGALETQYF. The V and J genes are TRBV7-2 and TRBJ2-5; 10 bases match TRBD2. CDR1 SGHTA and CDR2 FQGNSA come from the germline V gene. The CDR3 extends over 16 amino acids. V dropped 5 bases and J dropped 4; count of bases not matched to a gene: 10. The complete variable domain, with remaining parts taken from reference TRBV7-2 and TRBJ2-5, reads GAGVSQSPSNKVTEKGKDVELRCDPISGHTALYWYRQSLGQGLEFLIYFQGNSAPDKSGLPSDRFSAERTGGSVSTLTIQRTQQEDSAVYLCASSIRLAGALETQYFGPGTRLLVL.

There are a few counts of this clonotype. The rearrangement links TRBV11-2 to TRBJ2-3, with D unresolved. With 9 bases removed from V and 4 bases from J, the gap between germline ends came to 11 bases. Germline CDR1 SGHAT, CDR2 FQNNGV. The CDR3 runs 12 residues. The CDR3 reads CASGVPPDTQYF. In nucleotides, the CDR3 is TGTGCCAGTGGGGTCCCCCCAGATACGCAGTATTTT.

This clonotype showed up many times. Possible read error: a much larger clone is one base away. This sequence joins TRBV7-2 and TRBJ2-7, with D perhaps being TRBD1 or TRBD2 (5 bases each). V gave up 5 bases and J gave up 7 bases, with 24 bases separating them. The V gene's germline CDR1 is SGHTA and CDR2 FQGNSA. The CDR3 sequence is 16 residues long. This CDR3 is CASSRSHGTQPDEQYF. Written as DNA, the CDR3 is TGTGCCAGCAGCCGGTCCCACGGGACCCAACCCGATGAGCAGTACTTC. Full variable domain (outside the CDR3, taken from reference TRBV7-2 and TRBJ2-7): GAGVSQSPSNKVTEKGKDVELRCDPISGHTALYWYRQSLGQGLEFLIYFQGNSAPDKSGLPSDRFSAERTGGSVSTLTIQRTQQEDSAVYLCASSRSHGTQPDEQYFGPGTRLTVT.

The CDR3 region is CSAFGTSSTDTQYF. The DNA of the CDR3 is TGCAGTGCTTTCGGGACTAGCAGCACAGATACGCAGTATTTT. The V gene is TRBV20-1, the J gene TRBJ2-3; 9 bases fit TRBD2. The CDR3 is 14 amino acids. The germline gives CDR1 DFQATT, CDR2 SNEGSKA (reference sequence). V was pared by 5 bases and J by 0 bases, with 3 bases of the junction left unmatched.

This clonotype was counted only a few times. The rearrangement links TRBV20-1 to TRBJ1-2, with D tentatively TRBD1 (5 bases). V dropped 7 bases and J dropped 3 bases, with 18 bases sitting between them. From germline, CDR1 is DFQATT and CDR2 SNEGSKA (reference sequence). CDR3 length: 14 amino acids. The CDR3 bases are TGCAGTGGGTGGACGGGGCGACTGGACTATGGCTACACCTTC. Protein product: CSGWTGRLDYGYTF.

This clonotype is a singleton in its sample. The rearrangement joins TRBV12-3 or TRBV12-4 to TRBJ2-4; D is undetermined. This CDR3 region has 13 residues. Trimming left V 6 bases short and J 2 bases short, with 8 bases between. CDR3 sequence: CASSSVPKNIQYF. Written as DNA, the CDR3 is TGTGCCAGCAGCTCTGTGCCCAAAAACATTCAGTACTTC.